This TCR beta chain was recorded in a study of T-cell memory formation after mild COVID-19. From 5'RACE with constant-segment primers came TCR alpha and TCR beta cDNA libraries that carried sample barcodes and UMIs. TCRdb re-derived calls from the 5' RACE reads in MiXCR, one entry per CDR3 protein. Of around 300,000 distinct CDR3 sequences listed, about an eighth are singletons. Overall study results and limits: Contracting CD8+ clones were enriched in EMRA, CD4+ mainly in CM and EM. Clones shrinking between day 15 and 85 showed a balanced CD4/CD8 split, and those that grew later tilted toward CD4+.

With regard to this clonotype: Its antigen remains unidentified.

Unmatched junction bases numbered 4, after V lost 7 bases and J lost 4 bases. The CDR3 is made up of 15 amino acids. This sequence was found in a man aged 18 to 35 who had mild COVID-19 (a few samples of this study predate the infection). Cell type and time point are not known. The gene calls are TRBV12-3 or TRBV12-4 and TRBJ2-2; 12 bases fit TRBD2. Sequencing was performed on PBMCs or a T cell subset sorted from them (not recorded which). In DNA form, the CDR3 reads TGTGCCAGCATCCCGGGACTAGCGGGCACCGGGGAGCTGTTTTTT. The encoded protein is CASIPGLAGTGELFF.